This section outlines one TCR beta chain sequence together with its context. The antigen is undetermined. The study ran its PCR with 60 Vbeta and 13 Jbeta primers. Sequencing was performed with immunoSEQ multiplex PCR; in TCRdb, only in-frame clones are kept and a portion is missing. The profile shows 100,000 to 150,000 clones, roughly 83% of them singletons. This sample was included in a study of cytomegalovirus exposure and HLA in healthy donors. General study findings and limits: Later on, a genetic analysis was performed. It linked a missense variant in DCLRE1C with V- and J-gene trimming of TCR beta. TCR sequences were mostly rare, though some public TCRs occurred in many donors. Indistinguishable V segments such as TRBV6-2 and TRBV6-3 were excluded.

The CDR3 is made up of 15 amino acids. V lost 0 bases and J lost 4; bases outside the gene matches: 6. CDR1 is SGHRS and CDR2 is YFSETQ in the germline V gene. The V and J genes are TRBV5-1 and TRBJ1-2; 7 nucleotides align to TRBD1. Material for sequencing was PBMCs. The receptor was isolated from a man in his forties in good health and CMV-seronegative. CDR3 loop: CASSLGTTGIYGYTF. The CDR3 nucleotides read TGCGCCAGCAGCTTGGGCACGACAGGGATCTATGGCTACACCTTC. The complete variable domain, with remaining parts taken from reference TRBV5-1 and TRBJ1-2, reads KAGVTQTPRYLIKTRGQQVTLSCSPISGHRSVSWYQQTPGQGLQFLFEYFSETQRNKGNFPGRFSGRQFSNSRSEMNVSTLELGDSALYLCASSLGTTGIYGYTFGSGTRLTVV.